The 18 T cell receptor beta chains below come from one sample, sequenced in a study of response to subunit inactivated influenza vaccine. TCRdb redid the calling of the RT-PCR reads with MiXCR, one entry per CDR3 protein. The table includes 300,000 to 350,000 distinct CDR3 sequences, 21% detected once. The sequences come from PBMCs from blood, collected about 20 months after vaccination. The receptors here all came from a man between 50 and 70 years old who received an inactivated influenza vaccine.

This clonotype was counted only a few times. The genes are TRBV29-1 and TRBJ2-2; 10 nucleotides match TRBD1. The J segment lost 5 bases and the V segment lost 6 bases, leaving 3 bases of the junction unmatched. CDR3 length: 13 amino acids. CDR1 is SQVTM, CDR2 ANQGSEA, per germline. The DNA for the CDR3 is TGCAGCGTCGGACAGGGGGTTACCGGGGAGCTGTTTTTT. It translates to CSVGQGVTGELFF.

Only a few counts were recorded for this clonotype. This sequence joins TRBV12-3 or TRBV12-4 and TRBJ2-7; D is unresolved. The ends were cut back, 6 bases at V and 3 bases at J, with 9 bases in the middle. The CDR3 extends over 12 amino acids. The CDR3: CASSLTRYEQYF. Here the CDR3 DNA reads TGTGCCAGCAGCTTAACCCGCTACGAGCAGTACTTC.

This clonotype was counted many times. This sequence joins TRBV5-1 and TRBJ1-1; D is undetermined. This CDR3 spans 13 amino acids. Germline CDR1 SGHRS, CDR2 YFSETQ. V shed 0 bases and J shed 1 base, with 4 bases lying between them. The DNA for the CDR3 is TGCGCCAGCAGCTTGGATACGAACACTGAAGCTTTCTTT. This encodes CASSLDTNTEAFF.

This clonotype was found a few times. This chain links TRBV12-3 or TRBV12-4 with TRBJ1-2; 10 nucleotides match TRBD1. Trimming at V came to 2 bases and at J to 8 bases, leaving 5 bases not matched to a gene. This CDR3 has 14 residues. CDR3 DNA sequence: TGTGCCAGCAGTTTAAGGGACAGGGGCCCAGGCTACACCTTC. As protein: CASSLRDRGPGYTF.

This clonotype was counted a few times. The V and J genes are TRBV6-5 and TRBJ1-2, with unresolved D. Germline-derived CDR1 and CDR2 are MNHEY and SVGAGI. Trimming stripped 2 bases from V and 3 bases from J, with 7 bases between. This CDR3 contains 13 residues. The CDR3 coding sequence is TGTGCCAGCAGTTACAACCGCTACTATGGCTACACCTTC. Protein: CASSYNRYYGYTF.

In this sample, this clonotype turned up a few times. The V call is TRBV5-6, the J call TRBJ1-4; tentatively, D is TRBD1 (6 bases). V lost 4 bases, J lost 6 bases, and 13 bases lay in between. The CDR3 runs to 14 residues. Germline lookup yields CDR1 SGHDT and CDR2 YYEEEE. The CDR3 DNA sequence: TGTGCCAGCAGCACCACAGGGCTGGATGAAAAACTGTTTTTT. It codes for CASSTTGLDEKLFF.

The V gene is TRBV6-5, the J gene TRBJ2-7; maybe TRBD1 (7 bases). Trimming shortened V by 6 bases and J by 7 bases, and 13 bases separated the two germline ends. Germline values: CDR1 MNHEY, CDR2 SVGAGI. There are 12 residues in the CDR3. The CDR3: CASSRGAREQYF. Here the CDR3 DNA reads TGTGCCAGCAGCAGGGGGGCCCGGGAGCAGTACTTC.

Many counts were recorded for this clonotype. The rearrangement uses TRBV6-1 and TRBJ1-2; D not resolved. Germline CDR1 is MNHNS and CDR2 is SASEGT. V dropped 0 bases and J dropped 8 bases, with 16 bases sitting between them. The CDR3 runs to 15 residues. The CDR3 spells CASSEALGRPGGYTF. CDR3 DNA sequence: TGTGCCAGCAGTGAAGCGCTAGGTCGCCCCGGGGGCTACACCTTC.

The V call is TRBV25-1, the J call TRBJ2-1; TRBD2 is a possible D gene (6 bases). Germline V CDR1 and CDR2: MGHDK, SYGVNS. V lost 1 base to trimming and J lost 5 bases, with 9 bases between them. The CDR3 is made up of 14 amino acids. CDR3 in amino acids: CASSESGLNNEQFF. In DNA form, the CDR3 reads TGTGCCAGCAGTGAATCCGGACTAAACAATGAGCAGTTCTTC.

In its sample, this clonotype was seen many times. This chain connects TRBV3-1 to TRBJ1-1; 7 bases line up with TRBD1. J was trimmed by 1 base and V by 6 bases; bases with no gene match: 5. The CDR3 is 14 residues long. Germline CDR1 reads LGHDT; CDR2 reads YNNKEL (reference sequence). Here the CDR3 DNA reads TGTGCCAGCAGTCGGGGACAGTCGAACACTGAAGCTTTCTTT. As protein: CASSRGQSNTEAFF. The full variable domain, in which reference TRBV3-1 and TRBJ1-1 provide the parts outside the CDR3, is DTAVSQTPKYLVTQMGNDKSIKCEQNLGHDTMYWYKQDSKKFLKIMFSYNNKELIINETVPNRFSPKSPDKAHLNLHINSLELGDSAVYFCASSRGQSNTEAFFGQGTRLTVV.

This clonotype appeared a few times. The chain combines TRBV7-2 with TRBJ1-1; possibly TRBD1 for D (5 bases). V shed 4 bases and J shed 0 bases, with 9 bases lying between them. This CDR3 region has 14 residues. CDR1 is SGHTA, CDR2 FQGNSA, per germline. CDR3 residues: CASSSTGMNTEAFF. DNA of the CDR3: TGTGCCAGCAGCTCAACAGGTATGAACACTGAAGCTTTCTTT.

This clonotype occurred a few times. The chain joins TRBV12-3 or TRBV12-4 to TRBJ1-3; D is uncertain. V was clipped by 3 bases and J by 8 bases, with 14 bases between them. The CDR3 covers 14 residues. CDR3 sequence (DNA): TGTGCCAGCAGTTTGGGCCCCCTGGAGGACACCATATATTTT. Translating gives CASSLGPLEDTIYF.

The CDR3: CSAPASWGSTQETQYF. CDR3 DNA sequence: TGCAGTGCTCCCGCCTCTTGGGGCTCAACCCAGGAGACCCAGTACTTC. The chain carries TRBV20-1 and TRBJ2-5, with D perhaps TRBD1 (5 bases). Trimming left V 5 bases short and J 5 bases short, with 24 bases between. Per germline, CDR1 DFQATT and CDR2 SNEGSKA (reference sequence). The CDR3 runs 16 residues.

This clonotype was seen only once. This chain joins TRBV10-3 and TRBJ2-1; tentative D call: TRBD1 (6 bases). The CDR3 covers 13 residues. Germline V gene sequence: CDR1 ENHRY, CDR2 SYGVKD. Trimming took 10 bases from V and 4 from J, leaving 14 bases between them. DNA of the CDR3: TGTGCCAGTGGGACACTTAATTACAATGAGCAGTTCTTC. It specifies CASGTLNYNEQFF.

J is TRBJ2-7 and V is TRBV10-2, with TRBD2 matching 10 bases. The germline V gene has CDR1 WSHSY and CDR2 SAAADI. This CDR3 is built from 14 residues. Unmatched junction bases numbered 9, after V lost 8 bases and J lost 5 bases. The CDR3 here is CASHGLAGVHEQYF. CDR3 bases: TGCGCCAGCCACGGGCTAGCGGGAGTCCACGAGCAGTACTTC.

This clonotype was observed many times. V and J are TRBV20-1 and TRBJ2-5; TRBD2 agrees at 10 bases. J gave up 2 bases and V 4 bases, and 4 bases lay outside the gene matches. The CDR3 is 14 residues long. Germline assignment: CDR1 DFQATT and CDR2 SNEGSKA (reference sequence). CDR3 sequence (DNA): TGCAGTGCTACCATACTAGCGGGACAAGAGACCCAGTACTTC. Its translation is CSATILAGQETQYF.

There are many counts of this clonotype. The V and J genes are TRBV5-6 and TRBJ1-1; 10 bases are shared with TRBD1. Trimming cost V 5 bases and J 7 bases; bases outside gene matches: 8. The CDR3 extends over 14 amino acids. Germline V CDR1 and CDR2: SGHDT, YYEEEE. The CDR3 DNA reads TGTGCCAGCAGATACCGGGACAGGGGTTATGAAGCTTTCTTT. Encoded protein: CASRYRDRGYEAFF.

This clonotype was counted a few times. The chain couples TRBV6-2 or TRBV6-3 to TRBJ2-3; the D is unclear. V was clipped by 2 bases and J by 1 base, with 4 bases between them. Germline V gene sequence: CDR1 MNHEY, CDR2 SVGEGT. This CDR3 has 13 residues. As DNA, the CDR3 is TGTGCCAGCAGTTACATGGGCACAGATACGCAGTATTTT. It specifies CASSYMGTDTQYF.